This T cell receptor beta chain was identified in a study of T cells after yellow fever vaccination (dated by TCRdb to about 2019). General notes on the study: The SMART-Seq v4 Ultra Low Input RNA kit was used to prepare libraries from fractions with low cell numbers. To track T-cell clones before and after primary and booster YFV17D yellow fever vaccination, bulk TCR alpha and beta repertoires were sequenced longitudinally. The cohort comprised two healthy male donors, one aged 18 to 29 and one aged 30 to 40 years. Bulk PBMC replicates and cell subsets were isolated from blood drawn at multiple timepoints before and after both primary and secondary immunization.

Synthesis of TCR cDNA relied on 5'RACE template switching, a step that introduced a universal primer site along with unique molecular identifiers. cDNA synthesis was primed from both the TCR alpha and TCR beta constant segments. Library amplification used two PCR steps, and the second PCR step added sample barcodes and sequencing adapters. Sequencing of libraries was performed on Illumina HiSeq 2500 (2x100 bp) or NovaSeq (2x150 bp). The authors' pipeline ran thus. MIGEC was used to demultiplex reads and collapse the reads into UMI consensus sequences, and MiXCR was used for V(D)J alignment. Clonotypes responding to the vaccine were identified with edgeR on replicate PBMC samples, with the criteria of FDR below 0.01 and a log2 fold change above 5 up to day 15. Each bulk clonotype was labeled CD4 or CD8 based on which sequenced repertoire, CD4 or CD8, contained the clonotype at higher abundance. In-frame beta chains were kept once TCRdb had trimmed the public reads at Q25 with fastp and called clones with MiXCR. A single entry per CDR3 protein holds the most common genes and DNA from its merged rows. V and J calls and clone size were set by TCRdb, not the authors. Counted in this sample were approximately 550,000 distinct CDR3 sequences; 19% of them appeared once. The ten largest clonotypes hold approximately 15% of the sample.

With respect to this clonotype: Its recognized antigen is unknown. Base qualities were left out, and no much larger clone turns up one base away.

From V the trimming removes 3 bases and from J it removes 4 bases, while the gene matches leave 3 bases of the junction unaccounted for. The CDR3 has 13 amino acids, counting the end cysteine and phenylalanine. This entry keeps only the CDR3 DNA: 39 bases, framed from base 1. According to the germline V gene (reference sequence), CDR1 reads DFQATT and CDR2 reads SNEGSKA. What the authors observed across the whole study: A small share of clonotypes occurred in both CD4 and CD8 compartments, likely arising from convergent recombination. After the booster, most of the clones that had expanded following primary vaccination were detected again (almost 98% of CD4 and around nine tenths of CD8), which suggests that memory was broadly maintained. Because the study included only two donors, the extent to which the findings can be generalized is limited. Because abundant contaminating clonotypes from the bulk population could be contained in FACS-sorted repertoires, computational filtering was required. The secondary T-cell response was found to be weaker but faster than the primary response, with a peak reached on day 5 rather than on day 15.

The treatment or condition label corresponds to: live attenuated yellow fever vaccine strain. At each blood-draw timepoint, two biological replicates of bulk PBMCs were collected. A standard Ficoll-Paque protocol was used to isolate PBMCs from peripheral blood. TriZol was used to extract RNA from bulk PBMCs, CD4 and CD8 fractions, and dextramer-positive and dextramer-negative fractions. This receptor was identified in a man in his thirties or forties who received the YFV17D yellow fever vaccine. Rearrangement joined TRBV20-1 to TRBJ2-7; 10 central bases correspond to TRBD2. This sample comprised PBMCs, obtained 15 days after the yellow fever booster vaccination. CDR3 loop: CSASGTSEYEQYF. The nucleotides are TGCAGTGCTAGCGGGACTAGCGAGTACGAGCAGTACTTC.